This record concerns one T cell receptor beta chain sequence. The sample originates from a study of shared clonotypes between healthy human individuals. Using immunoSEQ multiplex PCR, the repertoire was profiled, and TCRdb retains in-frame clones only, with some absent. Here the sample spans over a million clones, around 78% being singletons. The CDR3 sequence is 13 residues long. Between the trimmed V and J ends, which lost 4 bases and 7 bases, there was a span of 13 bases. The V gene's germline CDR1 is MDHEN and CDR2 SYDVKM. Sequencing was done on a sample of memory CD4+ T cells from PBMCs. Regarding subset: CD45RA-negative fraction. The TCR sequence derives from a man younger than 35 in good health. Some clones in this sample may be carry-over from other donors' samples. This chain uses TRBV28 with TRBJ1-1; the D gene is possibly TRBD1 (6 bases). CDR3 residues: CASSYNRDLEAFF. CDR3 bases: TGTGCCAGCAGTTATAACAGGGATCTTGAAGCTTTCTTT.